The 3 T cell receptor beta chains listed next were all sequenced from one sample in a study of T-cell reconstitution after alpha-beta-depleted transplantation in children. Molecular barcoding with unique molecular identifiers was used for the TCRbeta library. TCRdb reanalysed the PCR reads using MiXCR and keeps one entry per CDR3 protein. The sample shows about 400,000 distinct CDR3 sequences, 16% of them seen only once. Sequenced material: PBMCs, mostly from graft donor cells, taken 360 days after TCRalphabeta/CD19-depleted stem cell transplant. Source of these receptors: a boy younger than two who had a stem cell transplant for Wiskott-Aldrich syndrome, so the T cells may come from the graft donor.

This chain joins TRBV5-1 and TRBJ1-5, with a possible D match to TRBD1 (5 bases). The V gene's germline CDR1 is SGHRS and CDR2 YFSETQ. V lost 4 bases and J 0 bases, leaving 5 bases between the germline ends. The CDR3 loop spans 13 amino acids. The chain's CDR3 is CASSGTSNQPQHF. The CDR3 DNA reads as TGCGCCAGCAGCGGGACTAGCAATCAGCCCCAGCATTTT.

As DNA, the CDR3 is TGCGCCAGCAGCTTCCCGGACGGCTCTGGGGCCAACGTCCTGACTTTC. Protein sequence: CASSFPDGSGANVLTF. This rearrangement joins TRBV5-1 to TRBJ2-6; D unclear. This CDR3 is 16 amino acids long. V gave up 2 bases and J gave up 0 bases, with 9 bases separating them. Germline assignment: CDR1 SGHRS and CDR2 YFSETQ.

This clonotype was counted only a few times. CDR3 nucleotides: TGCAGTGCTAGAGCCCTTACCCCCTACGAGCAGTACTTC. It translates to CSARALTPYEQYF. The chain recombines TRBV20-1 with TRBJ2-7; the D is unclear. Germline CDR1 DFQATT, CDR2 SNEGSKA (reference sequence). The CDR3 runs to 13 residues. V was clipped by 1 base and J by 2 bases, with 9 bases between them.